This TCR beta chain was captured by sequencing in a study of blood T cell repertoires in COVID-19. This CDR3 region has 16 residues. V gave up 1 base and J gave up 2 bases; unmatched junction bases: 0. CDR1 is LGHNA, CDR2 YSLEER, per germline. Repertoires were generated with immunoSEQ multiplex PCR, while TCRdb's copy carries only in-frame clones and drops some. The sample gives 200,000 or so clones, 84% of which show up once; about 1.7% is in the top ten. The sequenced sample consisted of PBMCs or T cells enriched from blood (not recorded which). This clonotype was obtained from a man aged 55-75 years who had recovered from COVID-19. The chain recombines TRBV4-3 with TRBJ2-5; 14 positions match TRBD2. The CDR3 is CASSQGLAGGQETQYF. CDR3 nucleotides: TGCGCCAGCAGCCAAGGACTAGCGGGGGGGCAAGAGACCCAGTACTTC.